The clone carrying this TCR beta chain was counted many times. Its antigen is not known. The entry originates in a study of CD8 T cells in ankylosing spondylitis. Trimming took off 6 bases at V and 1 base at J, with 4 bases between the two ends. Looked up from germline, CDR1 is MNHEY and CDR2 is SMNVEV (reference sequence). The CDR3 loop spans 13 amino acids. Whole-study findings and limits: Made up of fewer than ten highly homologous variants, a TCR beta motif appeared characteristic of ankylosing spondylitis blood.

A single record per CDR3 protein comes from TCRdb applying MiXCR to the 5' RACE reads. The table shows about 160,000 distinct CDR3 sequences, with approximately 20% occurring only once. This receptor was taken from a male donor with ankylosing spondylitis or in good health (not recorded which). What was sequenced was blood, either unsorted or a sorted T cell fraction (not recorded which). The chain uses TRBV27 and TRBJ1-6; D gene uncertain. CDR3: CASSISYNSPLHF. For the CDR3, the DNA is TGTGCCAGCAGCATTTCCTATAATTCACCCCTCCACTTT.